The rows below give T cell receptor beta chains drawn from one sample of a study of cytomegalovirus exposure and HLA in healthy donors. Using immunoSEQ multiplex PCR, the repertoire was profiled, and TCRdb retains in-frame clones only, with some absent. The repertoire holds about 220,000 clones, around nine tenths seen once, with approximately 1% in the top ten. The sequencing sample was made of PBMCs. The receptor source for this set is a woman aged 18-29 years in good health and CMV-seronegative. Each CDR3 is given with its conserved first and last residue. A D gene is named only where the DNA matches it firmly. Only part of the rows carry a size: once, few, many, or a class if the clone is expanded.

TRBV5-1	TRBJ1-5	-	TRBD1	CASRPQGADQPQHF	TGCGCCAGCAGGCCCCAGGGGGCCGATCAGCCCCAGCATTTT
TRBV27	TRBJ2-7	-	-	CASSQSGDPFYEQYF	TGTGCCAGCAGCCAATCAGGGGACCCTTTCTACGAGCAGTACTTC
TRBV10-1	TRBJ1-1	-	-	CASSEYGGGEAFF	TGCGCCAGCAGTGAGTATGGCGGGGGCGAAGCTTTCTTT
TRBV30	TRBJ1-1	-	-	CAWTGSRNTEAFF	TGTGCCTGGACAGGGTCGCGGAACACTGAAGCTTTCTTT
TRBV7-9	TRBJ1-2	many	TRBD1	CASSLPTGARYGYTF	TGTGCCAGCAGCTTGCCTACAGGGGCTCGATATGGCTACACCTTC
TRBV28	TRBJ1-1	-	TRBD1	CATIEGQGASEAFF	TGTGCCACTATTGAGGGACAGGGGGCGTCTGAAGCTTTCTTT
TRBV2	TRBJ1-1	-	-	CASSPRGGEGMTEAFF	TGTGCCAGCAGTCCACGAGGGGGGGAGGGTATGACTGAAGCTTTCTTT
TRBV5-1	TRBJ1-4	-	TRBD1	CASSSTGGWEEKLFF	TGCGCCAGCAGCTCAACAGGGGGCTGGGAGGAAAAACTGTTTTTT
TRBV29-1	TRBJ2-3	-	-	CSVGETGYGTDTQYF	TGCAGCGTTGGGGAAACAGGGTATGGCACAGATACGCAGTATTTT
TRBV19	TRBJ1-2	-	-	CASSISRTENYGYTF	TGTGCCAGTAGTATATCCCGGACAGAGAACTATGGCTACACCTTC
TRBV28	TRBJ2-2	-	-	CASRKQVGNTGELFF	TGTGCCAGCAGAAAACAGGTGGGGAACACCGGGGAGCTGTTTTTT
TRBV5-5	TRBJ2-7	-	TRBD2	CASSRQYLGLAGAKTYEQYF	TGTGCCAGCAGCCGACAGTATCTCGGACTAGCGGGAGCCAAAACCTACGAGCAGTACTTC
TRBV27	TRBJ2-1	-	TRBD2	CASSLTLAGSYNEQFF	TGTGCCAGCAGTCTCACTCTAGCGGGATCCTACAATGAGCAGTTCTTC
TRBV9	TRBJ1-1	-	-	CASSGEAGAGRAFF	TGTGCCAGCAGCGGTGAGGCGGGGGCCGGAAGAGCTTTCTTT
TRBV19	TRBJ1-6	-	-	CASSIGLTAPNSPLHF	TGTGCCAGTAGTATAGGGCTGACAGCCCCAAATTCACCCCTCCACTTT
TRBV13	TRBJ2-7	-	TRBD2	CASSLDGLAGRGRGEQYF	TGTGCCAGCAGCTTAGATGGACTAGCGGGCCGTGGACGCGGCGAGCAGTACTTC
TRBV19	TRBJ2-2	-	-	CASSTRRDLWRKVVIGELFF	TGTGCCAGTAGTACCCGGCGGGACCTCTGGAGGAAGGTGGTGATCGGGGAGCTGTTTTTT
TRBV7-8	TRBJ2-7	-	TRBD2	CASSHAGGFREQYF	TGTGCCAGCAGCCATGCGGGGGGTTTCAGGGAGCAGTACTTC
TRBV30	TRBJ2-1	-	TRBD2	CAWSGLADNEQFF	TGTGCCTGGAGTGGACTAGCGGACAATGAGCAGTTCTTC
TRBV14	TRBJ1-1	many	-	CASNPPGNTEAFF	TGTGCCAGCAATCCCCCCGGGAACACTGAAGCTTTCTTT
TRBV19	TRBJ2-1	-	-	CASSLGTRGYNEQFF	TGTGCCAGTAGCCTCGGTACACGGGGGTACAATGAGCAGTTCTTC
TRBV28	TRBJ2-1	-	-	CASNKAGAYNEQFF	TGTGCCAGCAATAAGGCAGGGGCCTACAATGAGCAGTTCTTC
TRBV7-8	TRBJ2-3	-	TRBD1	CASSWGTGVTDTQYF	TGTGCCAGCAGCTGGGGTACAGGGGTCACAGATACGCAGTATTTT
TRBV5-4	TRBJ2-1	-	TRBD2	CASSQTSGIGNEQFF	TGTGCCAGCAGCCAGACTAGCGGGATAGGGAATGAGCAGTTCTTC
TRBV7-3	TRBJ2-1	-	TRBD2	CASSLSFGTSGNNEQFF	TGTGCCAGCAGCTTATCCTTCGGGACTAGCGGAAACAATGAGCAGTTCTTC
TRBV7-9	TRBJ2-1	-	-	CASNREGNEQFF	TGTGCCAGCAACCGCGAGGGCAATGAGCAGTTCTTC
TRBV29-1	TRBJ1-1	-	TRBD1	CSVGDSENTEAFF	TGCAGCGTTGGGGACAGTGAGAACACTGAAGCTTTCTTT
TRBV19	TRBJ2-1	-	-	CASSISNEQFF	TGTGCCAGTAGTATCTCCAATGAGCAGTTCTTC
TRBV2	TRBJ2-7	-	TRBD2	CASSDSGGPHEQYF	TGTGCCAGCAGTGATTCGGGAGGGCCGCACGAGCAGTACTTC
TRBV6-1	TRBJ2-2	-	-	CASSEVQGNTGELFF	TGTGCCAGCAGTGAAGTCCAGGGGAACACCGGGGAGCTGTTTTTT
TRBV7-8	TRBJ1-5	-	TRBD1	CASSLDRGLNQPQHF	TGTGCCAGCAGCTTGGACAGGGGATTAAATCAGCCCCAGCATTTT
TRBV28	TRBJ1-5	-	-	CAITNPGFQPQHF	TGTGCCATCACCAACCCAGGGTTTCAGCCCCAGCATTTT
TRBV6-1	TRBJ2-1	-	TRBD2	CASSDWRTSGINEQFF	TGTGCCAGCAGTGATTGGAGGACTAGCGGTATCAATGAGCAGTTCTTC
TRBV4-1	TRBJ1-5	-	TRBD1	CASSHPGQNQPQHF	TGCGCCAGCAGCCACCCGGGACAGAATCAGCCCCAGCATTTT
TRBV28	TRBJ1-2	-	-	CASSTIKSSNYGYTF	TGTGCCAGCAGTACTATAAAATCGTCTAACTATGGCTACACCTTC
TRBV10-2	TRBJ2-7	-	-	CASNRRGPDEQYF	TGCGCCAGCAACCGACGAGGCCCAGACGAGCAGTACTTC
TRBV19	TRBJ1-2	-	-	CAAKGGIYGYTF	TGTGCCGCAAAAGGGGGTATTTATGGCTACACCTTC
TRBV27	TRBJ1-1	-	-	CASSFLPSGTEAFF	TGTGCCAGCAGTTTCCTCCCTTCAGGAACTGAAGCTTTCTTT
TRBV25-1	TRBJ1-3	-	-	CASMSSSGNTIYF	TGTGCCAGCATGTCCAGTTCTGGAAACACCATATATTTT
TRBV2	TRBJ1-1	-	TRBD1	CASSDTGVGTEAFF	TGTGCCAGCAGTGACACAGGGGTCGGTACTGAAGCTTTCTTT
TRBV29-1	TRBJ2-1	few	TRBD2	CTAGGGQTNEQFF	TGCACCGCGGGAGGGGGACAGACCAATGAGCAGTTCTTC
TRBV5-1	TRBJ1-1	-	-	CASITDGSEAFF	TGCGCCAGCATCACGGACGGGAGCGAGGCTTTCTTT
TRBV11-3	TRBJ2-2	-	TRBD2	CASSLSGVNTGELFF	TGTGCCAGCAGCTTGAGCGGGGTGAACACCGGGGAGCTGTTTTTT